Presented here are 27 T cell receptor beta chains from one specimen sequenced in a study of T cells in Graves' hyperthyroidism and ophthalmopathy. TCR beta CDR3 regions were amplified from RNA transcripts. A set of HTBI primers served as the primers for a first-round RT-PCR of the TCR CDR3. TCRdb processed the multiplex PCR reads anew with MiXCR; each CDR3 protein has one entry. The sample carries just under 750,000 distinct CDR3 sequences, about a third recorded once. Sample: blood. The receptor set was obtained from a middle-aged woman with Graves' hyperthyroidism.

This clonotype came up many times. V usage is TRBV20-1 and J usage is TRBJ1-6; no firm D call. Trimming removed 4 bases at V and 9 bases at J, with 19 bases between. CDR1 DFQATT and CDR2 SNEGSKA come from the germline V gene (reference sequence). This CDR3 is built from 15 residues. This CDR3 reads CSAKFESLLVSPLHF. The CDR3 bases are TGCAGTGCTAAGTTCGAATCCCTCCTGGTTTCACCCCTCCACTTT.

In this sample, this clonotype turned up a few times. V gene TRBV4-1 combines with J gene TRBJ1-3, with D possibly TRBD1 on 5 matching bases. Germline assignment: CDR1 MGHRA and CDR2 YSYEKL. Trimming shortened V by 1 base and J by 0 bases, and 13 bases separated the two germline ends. The CDR3 is made up of 17 amino acids. The CDR3 nucleotides are TGCGCCAGCAGCCAAGTCCCGGGACGGCACTCTGGAAACACCATATATTTT. Encoded protein: CASSQVPGRHSGNTIYF.

The CDR3 here is CASSIGQMLPGNTIYF. CDR3 in DNA: TGTGCCAGCAGCATCGGACAGATGCTCCCTGGAAACACCATATATTTT. The gene calls are TRBV9 and TRBJ1-3, with D tentatively TRBD1 (6 bases). Between the trimmed V and J ends, which lost 4 bases and 2 bases, there was a span of 16 bases. CDR3 length: 16 residues. Germline CDR1 SGDLS, CDR2 YYNGEE.

This clonotype was counted between two and nine times. The rearrangement links TRBV5-6 to TRBJ1-1; D is uncertain. The CDR3 totals 17 residues. In germline, CDR1 is SGHDT, CDR2 YYEEEE. The germline V and J ends were trimmed by 1 base and 1 base, with 17 bases remaining between them. The CDR3 DNA sequence: TGTGCCAGCAGCTTGCCGGACCGGTGGAGAAGGAACACTGAAGCTTTCTTT. Amino acid sequence: CASSLPDRWRRNTEAFF.

This clonotype was counted only a few times. The V gene is TRBV5-5, the J gene TRBJ2-5; no clear D. From germline, CDR1 is SGHKS and CDR2 YYEKEE (reference sequence). CDR3 size: 14 residues. Trimming took off 0 bases at V and 1 base at J, with 7 bases between the two ends. The CDR3 coding sequence is TGTGCCAGCAGCTTGGCCCCCTTCCAAGAGACCCAGTACTTC. This translates into CASSLAPFQETQYF.

This clonotype was counted at least ten times. The rearrangement links TRBV19 to TRBJ1-1; the D gene is possibly TRBD1 (5 bases). Looked up from germline, CDR1 is LNHDA and CDR2 is SQIVND (reference sequence). The CDR3 has 11 amino acids. Trimming took off 9 bases at V and 7 bases at J, with 12 bases between the two ends. CDR3 nucleotide sequence: TGTGCCAGCGAGAACAGGTTTGAAGCTTTCTTT. Translated: CASENRFEAFF.

The chain is built from TRBV6-5 and TRBJ2-5; TRBD1 aligns across 7 bases. The CDR3 is 13 amino acids. J gave up 5 bases and V 5 bases, and 5 bases lay outside the gene matches. CDR1 MNHEY and CDR2 SVGAGI come from the germline V gene. CDR3 loop: CASSNRGRETQYF. The CDR3 DNA sequence: TGTGCCAGCAGTAACAGGGGACGGGAGACCCAGTACTTC.

This clonotype appeared many times. The chain recombines TRBV7-8 with TRBJ2-2, with D unresolved. Germline V lookup: CDR1 SGHVS, CDR2 FQNEAQ. The V end was cut by 1 base, the J end by 2 bases, with 8 bases between. The CDR3 sequence is 15 residues long. The chain's CDR3 is CASSLGQVNTGELFF. In DNA form, the CDR3 reads TGTGCCAGCAGCTTAGGGCAGGTCAACACCGGGGAGCTGTTTTTT.

The table lists this clonotype with many counts. The chain carries TRBV25-1 and TRBJ1-1; tentatively, D is TRBD1 (6 bases). Trimming took off 4 bases at V and 7 bases at J, with 10 bases between the two ends. The CDR3 is made up of 12 amino acids. Looked up from germline, CDR1 is MGHDK and CDR2 is SYGVNS. The CDR3 region is CASSGTGHEAFF. The CDR3 coding sequence is TGTGCCAGCAGTGGCACAGGGCATGAAGCTTTCTTT.

This chain's CDR3 is CASTLSQGGVEYF. CDR3 nucleotide sequence: TGTGCCAGCACTCTATCCCAGGGGGGAGTTGAGTACTTC. This chain uses TRBV5-8 with TRBJ2-5, with D possibly matching TRBD1 (7 bases). Per germline, CDR1 SGHTS and CDR2 YDEGEE. V was trimmed by 6 bases and J by 12 bases, leaving 21 bases between them. This CDR3 contains 13 residues.

This clonotype occurred many times. CDR3 in DNA: TGCAGCGTTGAATCCGGGAACACTGAAGCTTTCTTT. Translation: CSVESGNTEAFF. The chain combines TRBV29-1 with TRBJ1-1; D is uncertain. V was trimmed by 2 bases and J by 1 base, leaving 5 bases between them. The CDR3 spans 12 residues. Germline values: CDR1 SQVTM, CDR2 ANQGSEA.

This clonotype was seen at least ten times. V gene TRBV19 combines with J gene TRBJ1-1; D is possibly TRBD1 (5 bases). Germline V gives CDR1 LNHDA, CDR2 SQIVND (reference sequence). V was pared by 6 bases and J by 5 bases, with 16 bases between. This CDR3 contains 14 residues. CDR3 sequence: CASSLTGGRTEAFF. The CDR3 bases are TGTGCCAGTAGCCTCACGGGGGGTAGGACTGAAGCTTTCTTT.

The V gene is TRBV25-1, the J gene TRBJ1-6, with TRBD1 matching 7 bases. Germline loops: CDR1 MGHDK, CDR2 SYGVNS. This CDR3 spans 13 amino acids. The trim removed 6 bases at V and 7 bases at J, leaving 3 bases unmatched. The CDR3 region has the DNA TGTGCCAGCAGGTGCAGGGGGAATTCACCCCTCCACTTT. This encodes CASRCRGNSPLHF.

A few counts support this clonotype. V and J are TRBV10-3 and TRBJ1-1; the D gene is possibly TRBD1 (5 bases). The CDR3 spans 14 residues. Germline V lookup: CDR1 ENHRY, CDR2 SYGVKD. The V end was cut by 6 bases, the J end by 1 base, with 12 bases between. The CDR3 sequence is CAIRDPTGNTEAFF. The CDR3 DNA is TGTGCCATCAGAGACCCTACAGGGAACACTGAAGCTTTCTTT.

The DNA of the CDR3 is TGTGCCAGCAGTTTCGGGACAGGGAAATCCTACGAGCAGTACTTC. Amino acids: CASSFGTGKSYEQYF. V usage is TRBV12-3 or TRBV12-4 and J usage is TRBJ2-7; 9 positions agree with TRBD1. After removal of 3 bases from V and 1 base from J, the junction contained 4 bases not matched to a gene. The CDR3 runs to 15 residues.

This clonotype was seen many times. The chain couples TRBV7-9 to TRBJ2-5; the D gene is possibly TRBD2 (5 bases). V was trimmed by 5 bases and J by 4 bases, leaving 14 bases between them. Germline values: CDR1 SEHNR, CDR2 FQNEAQ (reference sequence). This CDR3 has 14 amino acids. The CDR3, as DNA: TGTGCCAGCAGCCCCCTCGGGGTGTTAGAGACCCAGTACTTC. It specifies CASSPLGVLETQYF.

CDR3 nucleotide sequence: TGTGCCAGCAGTCAGGTTCCTGGGGCCAACGTCCTGACTTTC. This translates into CASSQVPGANVLTF. The chain has TRBV12-3 or TRBV12-4 and TRBJ2-6; unclear D gene. This CDR3 is built from 14 residues. Between the trimmed V and J ends, which lost 5 bases and 2 bases, there was a span of 7 bases.

This clonotype was found many times. The rearrangement links TRBV24-1 to TRBJ1-1; D is possibly TRBD1 (6 bases). Trimming stripped 10 bases from V and 4 bases from J, with 15 bases between. CDR3 size: 13 residues. Germline-derived CDR1 and CDR2 are KGHDR and SFDVKD. The CDR3 region is CATSSGDPTEAFF. The CDR3 DNA reads TGTGCCACGTCTTCAGGGGATCCCACTGAAGCTTTCTTT.

This clonotype was seen more than once but under ten times. J is TRBJ2-7 and V is TRBV24-1, with D hard to call. The CDR3 has 14 residues. V was clipped by 2 bases and J by 5 bases, with 12 bases between them. In germline, CDR1 is KGHDR, CDR2 SFDVKD. This CDR3 reads CATSDSVDTNEQYF. The CDR3, as DNA: TGTGCCACCAGTGATTCAGTGGATACTAACGAGCAGTACTTC.

The V call is TRBV29-1, the J call TRBJ1-1; perhaps TRBD1 as D (5 bases). Germline CDR1 is SQVTM and CDR2 is ANQGSEA. This CDR3 spans 13 amino acids. This CDR3 is CTNAETGGTEAFF. CDR3 coding DNA: TGCACTAATGCCGAGACGGGGGGCACTGAAGCTTTCTTT.

The table lists this clonotype with many counts. The chain employs TRBV29-1 and TRBJ2-7, with D perhaps TRBD2 (5 bases). V was cut by 7 bases and J by 5 bases, with 18 bases left in between. CDR3 length: 13 amino acids. Germline CDR1 is SQVTM and CDR2 is ANQGSEA. The CDR3 sequence is CSATSAGIHEQYF. The CDR3 DNA reads as TGCAGCGCCACCTCGGCGGGTATTCACGAGCAGTACTTC.

The chain links TRBV7-2 to TRBJ2-7; 16 nucleotides line up with TRBD2. CDR1 is SGHTA, CDR2 FQGNSA, per germline. This CDR3 contains 15 residues. Losses at the gene ends were 5 bases for V and 6 bases for J; bases not matched to a gene: 4. The CDR3 region has the DNA TGTGCCAGCAGCCAGGGGACTAGCGGGAGGGGCGAGCAGTACTTC. Translated: CASSQGTSGRGEQYF.

J is TRBJ2-7 and V is TRBV10-3, with D hard to call. The CDR3 is 11 amino acids. Trimming took 3 bases from V and 7 from J, leaving 7 bases between them. Germline CDR1 reads ENHRY; CDR2 reads SYGVKD. Here the CDR3 reads CAISETREQYF. CDR3 coding DNA: TGTGCCATCAGTGAAACGAGAGAGCAGTACTTC.

A few counts support this clonotype. DNA of the CDR3: TGTGCTTCTGGGGGGCCTCGTTCACCCGAGCAGTACTTC. This encodes CASGGPRSPEQYF. The chain couples TRBV13 to TRBJ2-7; D is perhaps TRBD1 or TRBD2 (6 bases each). The CDR3 spans 13 residues. Germline values: CDR1 PRHDT, CDR2 FYEKMQ (reference sequence).

In this sample, this clonotype turned up a few times. The chain combines TRBV2 with TRBJ1-1; D perhaps matches TRBD1 (5 bases). This CDR3 has 14 residues. The V gene lost 6 bases and the J gene lost 4 bases, with 15 bases spanning the gap. Germline lookup yields CDR1 SNHLY and CDR2 FYNNEI. Written as DNA, the CDR3 is TGTGCCAGCAGCGGAACAGGTGCGTTCACTGAAGCTTTCTTT. The encoded protein is CASSGTGAFTEAFF. Full variable domain (missing parts from reference TRBV2 and TRBJ1-1): EPEVTQTPSHQVTQMGQEVILRCVPISNHLYFYWYRQILGQKVEFLVSFYNNEISEKSEIFDDQFSVERPDGSNFTLKIRSTKLEDSAMYFCASSGTGAFTEAFFGQGTRLTVV.

The count of this clonotype is one. This sequence joins TRBV10-3 and TRBJ1-5; TRBD1 agrees at 8 bases. After removal of 2 bases from V and 1 base from J, the junction contained 7 bases not matched to a gene. CDR3 length: 17 amino acids. Germline V gene sequence: CDR1 ENHRY, CDR2 SYGVKD. CDR3 nucleotide sequence: TGTGCCATCAGTGAGAAAGTGGACAGGGTAAGCAATCAGCCCCAGCATTTT. It translates to CAISEKVDRVSNQPQHF.

In regard to this clonotype: Compared with germline, one end of the junction differs, possibly owing to a read error. This rearrangement joins TRBV24-1 to TRBJ1-5; TRBD1 aligns across 9 bases. The CDR3 runs to 16 residues. CDR1 is KGHDR, CDR2 SFDVKD, per germline. The CDR3 protein is CASSTGGSWSNQPQHF. CDR3 nucleotides: TGTGCCAGCAGTACAGGGGGCTCGTGGAGCAATCAGCCCCAGCATTTT.